This TCR beta chain was profiled in a study of cytomegalovirus exposure and HLA in healthy donors. 60 Vbeta and 13 Jbeta primers were used in PCR. Generated by immunoSEQ multiplex PCR, the TCRdb table keeps only in-frame clones and is missing some. The sample's table shows some 40,000 clones. About this clone itself: The antigen remains undetermined.

Trimming took 8 bases from V and 5 from J; bases not matched to a gene: 9. The CDR3 covers 14 residues. In germline, CDR1 is SGHTA, CDR2 FQGTGA. Study-level points and caveats: The classifier reportedly diagnosed cytomegalovirus status with high sensitivity and specificity. Cytomegalovirus-associated status was assigned to 164 TCR beta chains. An ancestry cluster, one associated with Asian ancestry, reportedly showed fewer N-insertions than the approximately 670-donor mean in a later analysis.

V is TRBV7-3 and J is TRBJ2-3; 8 bases are a match to TRBD2. Sequencing input: PBMCs. This TCR was sampled from a human donor in good health. CDR3 in amino acids: CASSRGGPVDTQYF. The CDR3 DNA reads as TGTGCCAGCTCCCGCGGGGGGCCGGTAGATACGCAGTATTTT.